This entry is about one T cell receptor (beta chain). Its antigen is undetermined. This specimen comes from a study of cytomegalovirus exposure and HLA in healthy donors. Findings of the study overall: A later analysis appeared to link common viral pathogens to several of the most significant clusters.

Germline values: CDR1 MDHEN, CDR2 SYDVKM. J was trimmed by 11 bases and V by 5 bases; bases with no gene match: 4. CDR3 length: 13 amino acids. Primers included in the PCR were 60 Vbeta and 13 Jbeta primers. Some clones are missing from TCRdb's copy, which holds only in-frame ones; the method was immunoSEQ multiplex PCR. The sample has about 190,000 clones; around 67% are singletons. This clonotype was sampled from a woman aged 30 to 39 in good health and CMV-seropositive. V is TRBV28 and J is TRBJ2-1, with 12 bases fitting TRBD2. The source material was PBMCs. In DNA form, the CDR3 reads TGTGCCAGCAGTCCCGGACTAGCGGGAAAGCAGTTCTTC. Its translation: CASSPGLAGKQFF.